These 24 T cell receptor beta chains were sequenced from one sample in a study of OX40 agonist ivuxolimab in advanced cancers. Clones were sequenced by immunoSEQ multiplex PCR, and TCRdb holds only the in-frame ones, with some missing. The sample lists about 70,000 clones; around 86% were seen once. The input for sequencing was CD4+ or CD8+ T cells sorted from blood, taken in a trial of the OX40 agonist ivuxolimab. These receptors were obtained from an adult with an advanced solid tumor such as melanoma, head and neck, liver or kidney cancer.

The CDR3 DNA is TGCGCCAGCAGCAGCTCCCATTCAGCTAACTATGGCTACACCTTC. Amino acids: CASSSSHSANYGYTF. The V and J genes are TRBV5-1 and TRBJ1-2; no firm D call. The CDR3 totals 15 residues. Germline assignment: CDR1 SGHRS and CDR2 YFSETQ. V dropped 4 bases and J dropped 0 bases, with 13 bases sitting between them.

This chain connects TRBV4-2 to TRBJ2-5; TRBD1 matches at 11 bases. CDR3 length: 16 residues. V shed 3 bases and J 5 bases; nucleotides not matched to a gene: 8. Germline CDR1 LGHNA, CDR2 YNFKEQ. In DNA form, the CDR3 reads TGTGCCAGCAGCCAGGCCGGGACAGGGGGAGGGGAGACCCAGTACTTC. It encodes CASSQAGTGGGETQYF.

The V call is TRBV19, the J call TRBJ2-7, with D possibly TRBD2 on 6 matching bases. Germline values: CDR1 LNHDA, CDR2 SQIVND (reference sequence). The CDR3 contains 15 residues. With 5 bases removed from V and 0 bases from J, the gap between germline ends came to 14 bases. CDR3 sequence reads: CASSPRGANSYEQYF. The CDR3 bases are TGTGCCAGTAGTCCCCGCGGGGCCAACTCCTACGAGCAGTACTTC.

This sequence joins TRBV6-5 and TRBJ2-7, with 10 positions matching TRBD2. The germline gives CDR1 MNHEY, CDR2 SVGAGI. This CDR3 spans 15 amino acids. V trimming: 5 bases; J trimming: 3 bases; junction bases outside the gene matches: 7. The CDR3 region is CASSPGTSAFYEQYF. The CDR3 nucleotides read TGTGCCAGCAGTCCCGGGACTAGCGCGTTCTACGAGCAGTACTTC.

The V and J genes are TRBV7-4 and TRBJ1-4, with a possible D match to TRBD1 (6 bases). V was clipped by 10 bases and J by 8 bases, with 29 bases between them. From germline, CDR1 is SGHVT and CDR2 SQSDAQ. The CDR3 loop spans 17 amino acids. CDR3 in amino acids: CATNRGIGGKQGEKLFF. CDR3 nucleotides: TGTGCCACCAACCGGGGGATTGGGGGCAAGCAAGGCGAAAAACTGTTTTTT.

The chain links TRBV6-1 to TRBJ2-1, with 10 nucleotides matching TRBD1. Germline lookup yields CDR1 MNHNS and CDR2 SASEGT. Trimming removed 4 bases from V and 0 bases from J; junction bases left unmatched: 3. CDR3 length: 16 residues. CDR3 DNA sequence: TGTGCCAGCAGTGGACAGGGGGCGGCCTCCTACAATGAGCAGTTCTTC. Protein: CASSGQGAASYNEQFF.

J is TRBJ2-6 and V is TRBV4-1; 10 bases agree with TRBD1. Per the germline V gene, CDR1 is MGHRA and CDR2 is YSYEKL. There are 16 residues in the CDR3. V lost 5 bases and J lost 0; bases outside the gene matches: 1. CDR3 coding DNA: TGCGCCAGCAGCAGGACAGGGGGCTCTGGGGCCAACGTCCTGACTTTC. The encoded protein is CASSRTGGSGANVLTF.

This clone was found once. V and J are TRBV6-5 and TRBJ1-3; D ambiguous. Germline lookup yields CDR1 MNHEY and CDR2 SVGAGI. This CDR3 spans 14 amino acids. V was trimmed by 7 bases and J by 4 bases, leaving 14 bases between them. CDR3 in DNA: TGTGCCAGCAAGAATAGGTTCGCGGGAAACACCATATATTTT. Encoded protein: CASKNRFAGNTIYF.

The CDR3 nucleotides are TGTGCCAGCAGCTTGGGGGACAGTCGGGCCTACAATGAGCAGTTCTTC. Translated, it gives CASSLGDSRAYNEQFF. V usage is TRBV5-6 and J usage is TRBJ2-1; 7 positions agree with TRBD1. The length of the CDR3 is 16 residues. From germline, CDR1 is SGHDT and CDR2 YYEEEE. With V trimmed by 0 bases and J by 2 bases, 5 bases remained unmatched.

The chain links TRBV19 to TRBJ1-4; D perhaps matches TRBD1 (6 bases). The germline V gene has CDR1 LNHDA and CDR2 SQIVND (reference sequence). This CDR3 has 17 amino acids. V shed 6 bases and J shed 2 bases, with 19 bases lying between them. This chain's CDR3 is CASRWGGLWATNEKLFF. In DNA, the CDR3 is TGTGCCAGTAGGTGGGGGGGGCTCTGGGCGACTAATGAAAAACTGTTTTTT.

Notes on this clone: Because the CDR3 is missing its conserved closing phenylalanine or tryptophan, this is likely a read error. The DNA is left out, because the CDR3 cannot be placed on it with certainty; the CDR3 is given as TCRdb lists it. The chain employs TRBV5-1 and TRBJ2-3; whether TRBD2, the table's D call, matches the DNA was not checked. The CDR3 is 10 amino acids in total, end residues counted. Germline V gene data show CDR1 as SGHRS and CDR2 as YFSETQ. This chain's CDR3 is CSLGQRGPRS.

The chain has TRBV28 and TRBJ1-3; TRBD1 agrees at 7 bases. The CDR3 runs 14 residues. Germline V gene sequence: CDR1 MDHEN, CDR2 SYDVKM. Germline trimming cut 5 bases from V and 0 bases from J; bases unmatched to any gene: 1. CDR3 sequence reads: CASSQGGSGNTIYF. The CDR3 DNA reads as TGTGCCAGCAGTCAGGGGGGCTCTGGAAACACCATATATTTT.

The chain employs TRBV9 and TRBJ1-2, with D tentatively TRBD1 (5 bases). Germline V gene lookup returns CDR1 SGDLS and CDR2 YYNGEE. V lost 3 bases, J lost 5 bases, and 23 bases lay in between. The CDR3 totals 17 residues. Here the CDR3 reads CASSGNSGRSVGYGYTF. The CDR3 bases are TGTGCCAGCAGCGGGAATTCGGGGCGGTCCGTCGGGTATGGCTACACCTTC. The entire variable domain, with the rest obtained from reference TRBV9 and TRBJ1-2, is as follows: DSGVTQTPKHLITATGQRVTLRCSPRSGDLSVYWYQQSLDQGLQFLIQYYNGEERAKGNILERFSAQQFPDLHSELNLSSLELGDSALYFCASSGNSGRSVGYGYTFGSGTRLTVV.

V and J are TRBV30 and TRBJ2-3; possibly TRBD1 for D (5 bases). This CDR3 contains 14 residues. CDR1 is GTSNPN and CDR2 is SVGIG in the germline V gene (reference sequence). V was cut by 0 bases and J by 0 bases, with 7 bases left in between. The CDR3 sequence: CAWSVQVSTDTQYF. The CDR3 bases are TGTGCCTGGAGTGTACAGGTCAGCACAGATACGCAGTATTTT.

This chain joins TRBV6-5 and TRBJ1-6, with TRBD1 matching over 9 bases. Germline V gene data show CDR1 as MNHEY and CDR2 as SVGAGI. With V trimmed by 8 bases and J by 6 bases, 5 bases remained unmatched. CDR3 length: 14 amino acids. The CDR3 is CASGTGTFNSPLHF. The DNA of the CDR3 is TGTGCCAGCGGGACAGGGACGTTTAATTCACCCCTCCACTTT.

This chain uses TRBV6-6 with TRBJ2-4; tentatively, D is TRBD1 (6 bases). The ends were cut back, 6 bases at V and 8 bases at J, with 14 bases in the middle. The CDR3 totals 13 residues. Germline CDR1 reads MNHNY; CDR2 reads SVGAGI (reference sequence). The CDR3 bases are TGTGCCAGCAGCCTTACAGGGTTGGACATTCAGTACTTC. It translates to CASSLTGLDIQYF.

The chain joins TRBV28 to TRBJ2-3; weak D call: TRBD2 (5 bases). The germline V and J ends were trimmed by 6 bases and 1 base, with 14 bases remaining between them. The CDR3 spans 15 residues. Germline assignment: CDR1 MDHEN and CDR2 SYDVKM. DNA of the CDR3: TGTGCCAGCAGGGGTCGGGATAGCGGCACAGATACGCAGTATTTT. Its translation is CASRGRDSGTDTQYF.

The chain's CDR3 is CASSQVHWGSEAFF. As DNA, the CDR3 is TGCGCCAGCAGCCAAGTCCATTGGGGCAGCGAAGCTTTCTTT. The chain couples TRBV4-3 to TRBJ1-1, with D possibly matching TRBD1 (5 bases). Trimming shortened V by 1 base and J by 8 bases, and 14 bases separated the two germline ends. The CDR3 consists of 14 residues. Germline CDR1 and CDR2: LGHNA and YSLEER.

This clone occurred once. V and J are TRBV7-7 and TRBJ1-3, with TRBD1 matching 8 bases. Germline values: CDR1 SSHAT, CDR2 FNYEAQ (reference sequence). The CDR3 covers 15 residues. The V segment lost 6 bases and the J segment 2 bases; nucleotides outside the gene matches: 6. The CDR3 nucleotides are TGTGCCAGCAGTGGACAGGGAGGTCCTGGAAACACCATATATTTT. Translating gives CASSGQGGPGNTIYF.

This chain joins TRBV9 and TRBJ2-5; D is possibly TRBD2 (6 bases). Germline CDR1 reads SGDLS; CDR2 reads YYNGEE. V shed 3 bases and J shed 0 bases, with 12 bases lying between them. The CDR3 extends over 15 amino acids. The CDR3 region is CASSAILANQETQYF. CDR3 DNA: TGTGCCAGCAGCGCCATACTAGCAAACCAAGAGACCCAGTACTTC.

The gene calls are TRBV21-1 and TRBJ2-7; the table names TRBD1, a call not compared with the DNA. TRBV21-1 is described as a pseudogene. This CDR3 has 16 residues. Here the CDR3 DNA reads TGTGCCAGAACCTACCCAGTGACAGAAACCTACTACGAGCAGTACTTC. Residues: CARTYPVTETYYEQYF.

The chain joins TRBV7-3 to TRBJ1-1, with no clear D. The germline V gene encodes CDR1 SGHTA and CDR2 FQGTGA. The CDR3 is made up of 13 amino acids. V lost 5 bases to trimming and J lost 1 base, with 8 bases between them. The CDR3, as DNA: TGTGCCAGCAGCCCCATAGGGAACACTGAAGCTTTCTTT. Translating it yields CASSPIGNTEAFF.

This chain connects TRBV11-2 to TRBJ2-2; D ambiguous. This CDR3 is 15 amino acids long. CDR1 and CDR2 from the germline V gene are SGHAT and FQNNGV. V was shortened by 0 bases and J by 1 base, with 6 bases between the two germline ends. CDR3 nucleotide sequence: TGTGCCAGCAGCTTAGATTGGGTGAACACCGGGGAGCTGTTTTTT. Its translation: CASSLDWVNTGELFF.

The chain combines TRBV5-1 with TRBJ1-4; the D is unclear. Germline V gene lookup returns CDR1 SGHRS and CDR2 YFSETQ. The V and J ends lost 3 bases and 4 bases respectively, with 10 bases between them. This CDR3 spans 14 amino acids. The CDR3 DNA follows: TGCGCCAGCAGCTCGATGGGGATTAATGAAAAACTGTTTTTT. It encodes CASSSMGINEKLFF.